The table lists the clone carrying this TCR beta chain with many counts. As yet, its antigen is unknown. The sample is drawn from a study of T cells in Graves' hyperthyroidism and ophthalmopathy. RNA transcripts gave rise to amplified TCR beta CDR3 regions. HTBI primers were used for first-round RT-PCR of the TCR CDR3. TCRdb itself ran the multiplex PCR reads through MiXCR, one entry per CDR3 protein. The table shows roughly 570,000 distinct CDR3 sequences, with just over 45% occurring only once. The diagnoses drew upon clinical symptoms, serum thyroxine and TRAb, thyroid ultrasound and orbital computed tomography. Findings and limits, study-wide: The blood repertoire included most of the expanded thyroid clonotypes above 0.001. The model's output predicted ophthalmopathy at a median of roughly 6 months prior to onset. Through a model of 13 V-J features, ophthalmopathy was separated from stable hyperthyroidism.

Sequenced sample: peripheral blood or thyroid tissue (not recorded which). The TCR sequence derives from an adult woman with Graves' disease, either hyperthyroidism or ophthalmopathy (not recorded which).

For the CDR3, the DNA is TGTGCCAGCAGCTTCGTGAGGAACACTGAAGCTTTCTTT. It translates to CASSFVRNTEAFF. The genes are TRBV11-3 and TRBJ1-1; no clear D gene. Germline CDR1 is SGHNT and CDR2 is YENEEA. Deletions cut 3 bases from V and 1 base from J, with 6 bases between. The CDR3 loop spans 13 amino acids.